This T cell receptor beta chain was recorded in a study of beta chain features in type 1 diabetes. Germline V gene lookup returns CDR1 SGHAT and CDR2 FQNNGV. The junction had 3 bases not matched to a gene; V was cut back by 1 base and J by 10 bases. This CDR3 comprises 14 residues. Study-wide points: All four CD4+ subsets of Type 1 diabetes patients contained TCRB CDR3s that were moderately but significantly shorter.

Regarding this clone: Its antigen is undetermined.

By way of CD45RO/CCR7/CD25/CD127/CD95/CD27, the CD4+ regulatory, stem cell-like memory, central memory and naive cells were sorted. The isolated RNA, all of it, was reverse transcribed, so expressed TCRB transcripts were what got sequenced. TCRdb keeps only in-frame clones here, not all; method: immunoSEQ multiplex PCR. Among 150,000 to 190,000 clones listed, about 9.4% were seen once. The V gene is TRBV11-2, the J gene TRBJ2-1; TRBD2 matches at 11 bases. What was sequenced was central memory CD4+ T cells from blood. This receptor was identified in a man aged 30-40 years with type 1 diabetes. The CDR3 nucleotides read TGTGCCAGCAGCTTAGTCGGGACTAGCGGAGAGCAGTTCTTC. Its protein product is CASSLVGTSGEQFF.